This T cell receptor beta chain is from a study of shared clonotypes between healthy human individuals. Regarding the study as a whole: The study found about 5% of naive CD4 clonotypes shared across a few donors. On the whole, naive subsets had larger estimated richness than memory subsets had.

Notes on this clone: Its specificity is not known.

The table came from immunoSEQ multiplex PCR; TCRdb's copy has only in-frame clones and leaves some out. Here the sample spans some 1,100,000 clones, around 78% being singletons. There are 15 residues in the CDR3. Germline V lookup: CDR1 SQVTM, CDR2 ANQGSEA. The V end lost 6 bases, the J end lost 6 bases, and 22 bases lay between the germline ends. The chain employs TRBV29-1 and TRBJ2-3; possible D gene TRBD2, 8 bases. The clonotype was recovered from a young man in good health. Some clones in this sample may be carry-over from other donors' samples. The sequencing input was memory CD4+ T cells from PBMCs. Sample subset: CD45RA-negative fraction. The CDR3 here is CSVRGSAGDGDTQYF. CDR3 in DNA: TGCAGCGTCAGGGGGTCAGCGGGAGATGGGGATACGCAGTATTTT.